This record looks at one T cell receptor beta chain sequence and its context. Its antigen is unidentified. The data stem from a study of shared clonotypes between healthy human individuals. General observations from the study: The represented genetic and exposure-history diversity was limited by the small number of donors. It was only blood that was sampled, and tissue repertoires likely differ. Despite large depth, rarefaction showed incomplete sorted-subset sequencing.

The authors divided CD4+ cells into CD45RA+ naive and CD45RA-negative memory subsets. The CDR3 sequence is 15 residues long. CDR1 and CDR2 from the germline V gene are SGHTA and FQGNSA. Trimming removed 5 bases at V and 2 bases at J, with 13 bases between. Measured with immunoSEQ multiplex PCR; TCRdb has only the in-frame clones, and not every one. The data hold about 1 million clones, with 60% to 80% observed a single time. The sample taken for sequencing was memory CD4+ T cells sorted from blood. The subset here: CD45RA-negative fraction. This sequence joins TRBV7-2 and TRBJ2-1; D could derive from TRBD1 or TRBD2 (6 bases each). This receptor was obtained from a man between 18 and 29 years old in good health. CDR3 amino acids: CASSLGGMAYNEQFF. DNA for the CDR3: TGTGCCAGCAGCCTAGGGGGGATGGCCTACAATGAGCAGTTCTTC.